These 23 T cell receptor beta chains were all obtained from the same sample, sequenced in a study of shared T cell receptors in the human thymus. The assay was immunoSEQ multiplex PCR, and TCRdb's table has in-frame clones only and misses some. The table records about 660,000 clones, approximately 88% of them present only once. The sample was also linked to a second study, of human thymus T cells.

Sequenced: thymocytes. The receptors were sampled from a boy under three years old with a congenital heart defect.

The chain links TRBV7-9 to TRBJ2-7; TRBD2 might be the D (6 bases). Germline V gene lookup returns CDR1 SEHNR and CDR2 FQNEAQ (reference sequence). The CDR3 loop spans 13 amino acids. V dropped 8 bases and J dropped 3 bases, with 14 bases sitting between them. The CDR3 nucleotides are TGTGCCAGCTGGCGGACGGGAGACTACGAGCAGTACTTC. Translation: CASWRTGDYEQYF.

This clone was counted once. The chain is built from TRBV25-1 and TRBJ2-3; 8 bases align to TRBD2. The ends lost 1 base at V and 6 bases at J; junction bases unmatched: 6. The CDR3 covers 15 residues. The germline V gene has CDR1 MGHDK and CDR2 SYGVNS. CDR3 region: CASSESPGGPDTQYF. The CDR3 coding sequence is TGTGCCAGCAGTGAATCGCCGGGAGGGCCGGATACGCAGTATTTT.

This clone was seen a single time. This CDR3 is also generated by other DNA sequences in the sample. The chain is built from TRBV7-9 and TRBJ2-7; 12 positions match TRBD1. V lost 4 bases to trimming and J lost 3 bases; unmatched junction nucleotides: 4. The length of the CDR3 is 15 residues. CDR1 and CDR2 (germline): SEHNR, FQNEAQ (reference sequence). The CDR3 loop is CASSSRDRGLYEQYF. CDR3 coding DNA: TGTGCCAGCAGCTCCCGGGACAGGGGGCTCTACGAGCAGTACTTC.

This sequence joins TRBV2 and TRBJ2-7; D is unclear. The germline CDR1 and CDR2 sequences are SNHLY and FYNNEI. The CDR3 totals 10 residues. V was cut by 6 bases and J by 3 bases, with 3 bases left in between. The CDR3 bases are TGTGCCAGCAGCATCTACGAGCAGTACTTC. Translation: CASSIYEQYF.

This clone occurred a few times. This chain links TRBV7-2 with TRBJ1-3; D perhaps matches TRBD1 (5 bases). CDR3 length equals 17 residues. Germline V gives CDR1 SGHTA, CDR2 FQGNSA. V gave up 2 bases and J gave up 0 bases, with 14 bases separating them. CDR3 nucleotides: TGTGCCAGCAGCTTACCCCTGACAGAGAGCTCTGGAAACACCATATATTTT. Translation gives CASSLPLTESSGNTIYF. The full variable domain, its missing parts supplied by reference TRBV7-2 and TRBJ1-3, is GAGVSQSPSNKVTEKGKDVELRCDPISGHTALYWYRQSLGQGLEFLIYFQGNSAPDKSGLPSDRFSAERTGGSVSTLTIQRTQQEDSAVYLCASSLPLTESSGNTIYFGEGSWLTVV.

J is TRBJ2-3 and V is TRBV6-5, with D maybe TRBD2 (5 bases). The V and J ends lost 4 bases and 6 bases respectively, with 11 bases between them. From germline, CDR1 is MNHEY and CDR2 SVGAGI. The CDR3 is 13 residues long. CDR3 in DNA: TGTGCCAGCAGTTTAAAAGCGGCGGATACGCAGTATTTT. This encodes CASSLKAADTQYF.

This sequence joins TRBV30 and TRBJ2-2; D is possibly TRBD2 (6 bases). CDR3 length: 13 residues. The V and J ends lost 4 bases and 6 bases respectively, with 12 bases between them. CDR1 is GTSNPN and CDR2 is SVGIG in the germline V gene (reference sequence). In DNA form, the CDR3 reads TGTGCCTGGACCCTCCAGCGGGCCGGGGAGCTGTTTTTT. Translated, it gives CAWTLQRAGELFF.

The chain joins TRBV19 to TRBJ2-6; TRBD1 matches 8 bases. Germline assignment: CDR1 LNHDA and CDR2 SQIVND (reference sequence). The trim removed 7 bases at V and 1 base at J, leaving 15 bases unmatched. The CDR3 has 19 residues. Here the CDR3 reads CASNFRGQGEGSGANVLTF. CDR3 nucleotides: TGTGCCAGTAATTTCAGGGGGCAGGGTGAGGGTTCTGGGGCCAACGTCCTGACTTTC.

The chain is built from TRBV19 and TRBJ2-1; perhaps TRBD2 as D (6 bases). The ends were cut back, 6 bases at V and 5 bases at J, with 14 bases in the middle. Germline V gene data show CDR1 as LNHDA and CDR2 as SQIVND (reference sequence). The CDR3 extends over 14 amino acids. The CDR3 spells CASSPGLDNNEQFF. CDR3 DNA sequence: TGTGCCAGTAGCCCGGGACTCGACAACAATGAGCAGTTCTTC.

Here the CDR3 DNA reads TGTGCCACCAGCAACGCATTAGGACAGGGGACGATCTACGAGCAGTACTTC. As protein: CATSNALGQGTIYEQYF. The genes are TRBV15 and TRBJ2-7; 9 bases are a match to TRBD1. Germline assignment: CDR1 LNHNV and CDR2 YYDKDF (reference sequence). The CDR3 is 17 amino acids. Germline trimming cut 4 bases from V and 3 bases from J; bases unmatched to any gene: 13.

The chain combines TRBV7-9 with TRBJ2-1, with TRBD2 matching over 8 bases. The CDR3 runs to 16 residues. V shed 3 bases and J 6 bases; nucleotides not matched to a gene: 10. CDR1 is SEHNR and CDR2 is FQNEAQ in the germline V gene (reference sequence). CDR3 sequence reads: CASSFLAGRDTNEQFF. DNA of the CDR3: TGTGCCAGCAGCTTTTTAGCGGGAAGGGACACCAATGAGCAGTTCTTC.

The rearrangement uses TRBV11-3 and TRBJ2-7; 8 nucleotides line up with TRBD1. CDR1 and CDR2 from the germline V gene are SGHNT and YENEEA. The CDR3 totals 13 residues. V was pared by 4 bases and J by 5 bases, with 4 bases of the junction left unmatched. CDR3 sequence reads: CASSWTGSDEQYF. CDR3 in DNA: TGTGCCAGCAGCTGGACAGGGAGCGACGAGCAGTACTTC. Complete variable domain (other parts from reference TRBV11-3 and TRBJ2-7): EAGVVQSPRYKIIEKKQPVAFWCNPISGHNTLYWYLQNLGQGPELLIRYENEEAVDDSQLPKDRFSAERLKGVDSTLKIQPAELGDSAVYLCASSWTGSDEQYFGPGTRLTVT.

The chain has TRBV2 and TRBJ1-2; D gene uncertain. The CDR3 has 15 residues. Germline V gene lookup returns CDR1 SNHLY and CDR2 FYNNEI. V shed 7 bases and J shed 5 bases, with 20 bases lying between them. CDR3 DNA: TGTGCCAGCAAGCCCTGGGGTGAGGGTTGGTATGGCTACACCTTC. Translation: CASKPWGEGWYGYTF.

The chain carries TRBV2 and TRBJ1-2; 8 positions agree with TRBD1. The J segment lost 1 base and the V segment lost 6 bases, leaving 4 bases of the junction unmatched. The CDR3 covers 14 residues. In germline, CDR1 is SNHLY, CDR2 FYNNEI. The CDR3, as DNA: TGTGCCAGCAGGGGGACAGGTCTTAACTATGGCTACACCTTC. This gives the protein CASRGTGLNYGYTF.

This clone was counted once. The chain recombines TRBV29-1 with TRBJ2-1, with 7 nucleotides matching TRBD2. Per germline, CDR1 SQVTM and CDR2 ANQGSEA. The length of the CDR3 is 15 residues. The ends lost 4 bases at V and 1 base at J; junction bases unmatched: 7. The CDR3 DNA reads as TGCAGCGTTGGAGGCCTAGCGGAGTCCTACAATGAGCAGTTCTTC. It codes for CSVGGLAESYNEQFF.

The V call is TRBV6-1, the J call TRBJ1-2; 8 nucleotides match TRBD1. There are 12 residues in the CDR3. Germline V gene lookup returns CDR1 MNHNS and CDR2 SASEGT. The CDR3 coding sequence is TGTGCGGGAAGACAGGGGCGTCATGGCTACACCTTC. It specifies CAGRQGRHGYTF.

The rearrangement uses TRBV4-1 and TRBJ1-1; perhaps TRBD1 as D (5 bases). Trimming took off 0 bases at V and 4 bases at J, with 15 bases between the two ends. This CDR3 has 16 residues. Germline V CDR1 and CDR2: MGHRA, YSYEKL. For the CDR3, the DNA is TGCGCCAGCAGCCAAGAGGACCATAGGAGGGGCACTGAAGCTTTCTTT. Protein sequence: CASSQEDHRRGTEAFF.

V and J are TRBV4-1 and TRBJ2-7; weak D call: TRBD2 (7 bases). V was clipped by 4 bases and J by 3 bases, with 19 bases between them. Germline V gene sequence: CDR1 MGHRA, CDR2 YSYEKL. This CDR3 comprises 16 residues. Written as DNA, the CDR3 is TGCGCCAGCAGCCCGCTAGCGGACAGCCTACGCTACGAGCAGTACTTC. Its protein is CASSPLADSLRYEQYF.

The CDR3 DNA is TGTGCCAGCAGCTTAGGGCTAGCGAGAGAGACCCAGTACTTC. Amino acids: CASSLGLARETQYF. This sequence joins TRBV11-3 and TRBJ2-5; maybe TRBD2 (6 bases). CDR1 is SGHNT and CDR2 is YENEEA in the germline V gene. This CDR3 comprises 14 residues. Between the trimmed V and J ends, which lost 1 base and 4 bases, there was a span of 10 bases.

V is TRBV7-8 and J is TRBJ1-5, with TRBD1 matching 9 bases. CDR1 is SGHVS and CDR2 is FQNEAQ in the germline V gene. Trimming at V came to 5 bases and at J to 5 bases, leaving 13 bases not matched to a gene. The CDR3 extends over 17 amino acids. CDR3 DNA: TGTGCCAGCAGCCCAAGAGAGGGACAGGGAGAGGATCAGCCCCAGCATTTT. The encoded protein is CASSPREGQGEDQPQHF. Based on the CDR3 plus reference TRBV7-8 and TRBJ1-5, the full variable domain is GAGVSQSPRYKVAKRGQDVALRCDPISGHVSLFWYQQALGQGPEFLTYFQNEAQLDKSGLPSDRFFAERPEGSVSTLKIQRTQQEDSAVYLCASSPREGQGEDQPQHFGDGTRLSIL.

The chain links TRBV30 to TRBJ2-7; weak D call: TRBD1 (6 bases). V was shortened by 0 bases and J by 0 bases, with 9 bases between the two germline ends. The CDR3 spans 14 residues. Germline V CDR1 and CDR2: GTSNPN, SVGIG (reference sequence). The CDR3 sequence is CAWSVDRSSYEQYF. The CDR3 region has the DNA TGTGCCTGGAGTGTAGACAGGAGCTCCTACGAGCAGTACTTC.

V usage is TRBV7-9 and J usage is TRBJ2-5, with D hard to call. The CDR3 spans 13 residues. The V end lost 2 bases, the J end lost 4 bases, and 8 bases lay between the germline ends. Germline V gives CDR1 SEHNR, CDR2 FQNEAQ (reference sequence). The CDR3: CASSLKPVETQYF. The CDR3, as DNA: TGTGCCAGCAGCTTAAAGCCTGTAGAGACCCAGTACTTC.

CDR3 protein: CASSLDRDTRLHEQFF. As DNA, the CDR3 is TGTGCCAGCAGCTTAGACCGGGACACCCGACTGCATGAGCAGTTCTTC. The chain couples TRBV11-3 to TRBJ2-1; tentatively, D is TRBD1 (6 bases). This CDR3 contains 16 residues. The V end lost 0 bases, the J end lost 8 bases, and 17 bases lay between the germline ends. Germline V gene data show CDR1 as SGHNT and CDR2 as YENEEA.